What follows are 24 T cell receptor beta chains derived from one specimen sequenced in a study of HIV-infected children after antiretroviral therapy interruption. Treatment indicated: PENTA 11 planned treatment interruption arm or continuous ART arm. The TCR library was built from RNA with a 3' RACE protocol and unique molecular identifiers. TCRdb called the 3' RACE reads again in MiXCR, with one record for every CDR3 protein. The repertoire consists of roughly 4,100 distinct CDR3 sequences, with 4.5% to 5.5% occurring once and the leading ten covering around a quarter. The starting material was CD45RO+ CD8+ T cells from PBMCs, pooled from several time points, obtained from a donor given antiretroviral therapy, either interrupted or continuous. The subset was: memory CD8+ CD45RO+ CD45RA- T cells. The receptors derive from a pool of human donors with HIV.

This chain links TRBV13 with TRBJ2-3, with 7 bases that match TRBD1. Germline CDR1 and CDR2: PRHDT and FYEKMQ (reference sequence). Trimming removed 5 bases from V and 5 bases from J; junction bases left unmatched: 10. CDR3 size: 15 residues. The CDR3 bases are TGTGCCAGCAGCCCCGACAGGGAAGAAGGAGATACGCAGTATTTT. Protein: CASSPDREEGDTQYF.

The chain has TRBV27 and TRBJ1-1; D remains unclear. Looked up from germline, CDR1 is MNHEY and CDR2 is SMNVEV (reference sequence). The V end lost 5 bases, the J end lost 1 base, and 17 bases lay between the germline ends. The CDR3 loop spans 16 amino acids. Written as DNA, the CDR3 is TGTGCCAGCAGTCAAATTTGGACCGAAAAGAACACTGAAGCTTTCTTT. It yields the protein CASSQIWTEKNTEAFF.

Judged by abundance, this clonotype is medium-sized (0.01 to 0.1%). This rearrangement joins TRBV6-1 to TRBJ1-3; D is uncertain. V lost 0 bases and J 0 bases, leaving 9 bases between the germline ends. CDR1 and CDR2 from the germline V gene are MNHNS and SASEGT. The length of the CDR3 is 16 residues. The CDR3 here is CASSEAPATSGNTIYF. The DNA for the CDR3 is TGTGCCAGCAGTGAAGCGCCTGCCACCTCTGGAAACACCATATATTTT.

V gene TRBV2 combines with J gene TRBJ2-1, with D perhaps TRBD2 (6 bases). CDR3 size: 11 residues. V was cut by 8 bases and J by 6 bases, with 8 bases left in between. CDR1 SNHLY and CDR2 FYNNEI come from the germline V gene. The CDR3, as DNA: TGTGCCAGCCGGGACTCCAATGAGCAGTTCTTC. Its protein is CASRDSNEQFF.

This clonotype is judged medium-sized. This chain connects TRBV20-1 to TRBJ1-1; tentative D call: TRBD1 (5 bases). This CDR3 is built from 16 residues. Germline V lookup: CDR1 DFQATT, CDR2 SNEGSKA (reference sequence). The germline V and J ends were trimmed by 0 bases and 0 bases, with 14 bases remaining between them. The CDR3 DNA sequence: TGCAGTGCTAGAGAAGGGGTCTGGGATATGAACACTGAAGCTTTCTTT. Translation: CSAREGVWDMNTEAFF.

This clonotype was counted many times. The chain combines TRBV28 with TRBJ2-6, with D possibly called TRBD1 or TRBD2 (6 bases each). Trimming removed 8 bases at V and 0 bases at J, with 14 bases between. This CDR3 spans 16 amino acids. Germline CDR1 is MDHEN and CDR2 is SYDVKM. CDR3 coding DNA: TGTGCCAGCCTAGGGGGGACCATCTCTGGGGCCAACGTCCTGACTTTC. The encoded protein is CASLGGTISGANVLTF.

The chain has TRBV2 and TRBJ2-2, with 7 bases aligning to TRBD1. CDR3 size: 15 residues. V trimming: 1 base; J trimming: 4 bases; junction bases outside the gene matches: 3. The germline CDR1 and CDR2 sequences are SNHLY and FYNNEI. The CDR3 region is CASSEGDRLTGELFF. CDR3 bases: TGTGCCAGCAGTGAAGGGGACAGACTCACCGGGGAGCTGTTTTTT.

This clonotype was seen many times. The chain combines TRBV2 with TRBJ2-7, with D unclear. Germline-derived CDR1 and CDR2 are SNHLY and FYNNEI. Trimming left V 8 bases short and J 0 bases short, with 14 bases between. This CDR3 has 14 amino acids. The CDR3: CASYRPLSSYEQYF. Here the CDR3 DNA reads TGTGCCAGCTACCGTCCTCTCAGCTCCTACGAGCAGTACTTC.

This clonotype has at least ten counts. The V gene is TRBV7-8, the J gene TRBJ2-5; TRBD1 matches at 12 bases. Germline lookup yields CDR1 SGHVS and CDR2 FQNEAQ. V was clipped by 4 bases and J by 4 bases; unmatched bases: 4. The length of the CDR3 is 15 residues. The CDR3 DNA is TGTGCCAGCAGCTCTGGGACAGGGGGCTCAGAGACCCAGTACTTC. Translated, it gives CASSSGTGGSETQYF.

In its sample, this clonotype was seen many times. The chain has TRBV2 and TRBJ2-7; TRBD1 matches at 10 bases. Germline V gives CDR1 SNHLY, CDR2 FYNNEI. The V and J ends lost 6 bases and 2 bases, in that order; junction bases with no gene match: 7. This CDR3 spans 15 amino acids. The CDR3 here is CASRLTGGEPYEQYF. The CDR3 DNA follows: TGTGCCAGCAGATTGACAGGGGGCGAACCCTACGAGCAGTACTTC. The full variable domain, completed using reference TRBV2 and TRBJ2-7, is EPEVTQTPSHQVTQMGQEVILRCVPISNHLYFYWYRQILGQKVEFLVSFYNNEISEKSEIFDDQFSVERPDGSNFTLKIRSTKLEDSAMYFCASRLTGGEPYEQYFGPGTRLTVT.

This clonotype is classed as medium-sized. J is TRBJ1-6 and V is TRBV12-3 or TRBV12-4, with D unclear. V was cut by 8 bases and J by 0 bases, with 8 bases left in between. The CDR3 contains 14 residues. The CDR3 spells CASGRSSYNSPLHF. CDR3 in DNA: TGTGCCAGCGGAAGGAGCTCCTATAATTCACCCCTCCACTTT.

In its sample, this clonotype is medium-sized. The V gene is TRBV4-1, the J gene TRBJ1-6; D is undetermined. In germline, CDR1 is MGHRA, CDR2 YSYEKL. The CDR3 covers 16 residues. Trimming cost V 0 bases and J 8 bases, with 14 bases left between them. The CDR3 DNA is TGCGCCAGCAGCCAAGAACCCGGGATGCGATATTCACCCCTCCACTTT. Residues: CASSQEPGMRYSPLHF.

At least ten counts were recorded for this clonotype. The chain joins TRBV5-6 to TRBJ1-5, with 7 bases identical to TRBD1. The CDR3 spans 14 residues. V gave up 2 bases and J gave up 11 bases; unmatched junction bases: 10. Germline V lookup: CDR1 SGHDT, CDR2 YYEEEE. CDR3 coding DNA: TGTGCCAGCAGCTTTCAGGGGGGCAGGAGGACCCAGCATTTT. Residues: CASSFQGGRRTQHF.

This clonotype came up many times. This chain uses TRBV6-6 with TRBJ2-1, with 10 nucleotides matching TRBD2. With V trimmed by 5 bases and J by 2 bases, 9 bases remained unmatched. Germline V gives CDR1 MNHNY, CDR2 SVGAGI (reference sequence). The CDR3 covers 17 residues. In DNA, the CDR3 is TGTGCCAGCAGTAAACCTCTAGCGGGGGCGACCTACAATGAGCAGTTCTTC. It codes for CASSKPLAGATYNEQFF.

By share, this clonotype counts as medium-sized. V and J are TRBV12-5 and TRBJ2-1, with D uncertain. The V and J ends lost 6 bases and 3 bases respectively, with 9 bases between them. CDR3 length: 13 amino acids. Germline V gene data show CDR1 as LGHNT and CDR2 as FRNRAP. In nucleotides, the CDR3 is TGTGCTAGTGGAGCCCCCAGCTACAATGAGCAGTTCTTC. This encodes CASGAPSYNEQFF.

This clonotype came up many times. V is TRBV1 and J is TRBJ1-2. TRBV1 is a listed pseudogene. CDR3 length: 17 amino acids. The CDR3 is CTSSPSTETDPNYGYTF. As DNA, the CDR3 is TGCACCAGCAGCCCATCCACAGAAACCGATCCTAACTATGGCTACACCTTC.

The chain recombines TRBV5-8 with TRBJ1-5, with D unresolved. The CDR3 runs 15 residues. CDR1 and CDR2 from the germline V gene are SGHTS and YDEGEE. V lost 0 bases and J lost 1, with 8 bases in between. CDR3 loop: CASSLEGISNQPQHF. CDR3 nucleotides: TGTGCCAGCAGCTTGGAGGGTATAAGCAATCAGCCCCAGCATTTT.

Judged by abundance, this clonotype is medium-sized. This rearrangement joins TRBV5-6 to TRBJ1-1, with D maybe TRBD1 (5 bases). V was cut by 0 bases and J by 6 bases, with 15 bases left in between. The CDR3 spans 15 residues. Germline V gene data show CDR1 as SGHDT and CDR2 as YYEEEE. The CDR3 sequence is CASSLDMAWGAEAFF. CDR3 bases: TGTGCCAGCAGCTTGGATATGGCCTGGGGCGCTGAAGCTTTCTTT.

This clonotype was found a few times. The chain carries TRBV7-2 and TRBJ2-7, with 9 nucleotides matching TRBD2. Germline V gene sequence: CDR1 SGHTA, CDR2 FQGNSA. The CDR3 length is 16 residues. The V segment lost 5 bases and the J segment 1 base; nucleotides outside the gene matches: 9. In nucleotides, the CDR3 is TGTGCCAGCAGCCCGGACGCGGGGGGGCCTTCCTACGAGCAGTACTTC. Its translation: CASSPDAGGPSYEQYF.

In its sample, this clonotype is large (0.1 to 1%). V gene TRBV5-6 combines with J gene TRBJ2-7; no clear D gene. Trimming shortened V by 0 bases and J by 2 bases, and 12 bases separated the two germline ends. The germline V gene encodes CDR1 SGHDT and CDR2 YYEEEE. The CDR3 totals 15 residues. CDR3 in DNA: TGTGCCAGCAGCTTGGGGGTAGGAGCTGCCTACGAGCAGTACTTC. Protein product: CASSLGVGAAYEQYF.

In its sample, this clonotype is medium-sized. V gene TRBV12-3 or TRBV12-4 combines with J gene TRBJ2-1; D perhaps matches TRBD2 (5 bases). There are 14 residues in the CDR3. V lost 4 bases and J 8 bases, leaving 15 bases between the germline ends. The CDR3 protein is CASSSPGIADEQFF. Written as DNA, the CDR3 is TGTGCCAGCAGTTCACCCGGGATCGCCGATGAGCAGTTCTTC.

Ten or more counts support this clonotype. The gene calls are TRBV27 and TRBJ2-3; TRBD1 might be the D (6 bases). V lost 4 bases and J 10 bases, leaving 15 bases between the germline ends. Germline V gene lookup returns CDR1 MNHEY and CDR2 SMNVEV (reference sequence). This CDR3 is 13 amino acids long. The CDR3 DNA sequence: TGTGCCAGCAGTTCCGACACAGGGTGGGCGCAGTATTTT. Its translation: CASSSDTGWAQYF.

This clonotype is large (0.1 to 1%) by share. The chain couples TRBV28 to TRBJ2-5; TRBD1 aligns across 10 bases. This CDR3 contains 16 residues. Germline lookup yields CDR1 MDHEN and CDR2 SYDVKM. V shed 5 bases, J shed 4 bases, and the junction held 10 bases outside the gene matches. The CDR3 sequence is CASSPLDRGRGETQYF. The CDR3 DNA follows: TGTGCCAGCAGTCCCTTAGACAGGGGGCGAGGAGAGACCCAGTACTTC.

This chain connects TRBV12-2 to TRBJ2-6; the table gives TRBD2 as D, unverified against the DNA. TRBV12-2 is a pseudogene locus. This CDR3 contains 16 residues. The CDR3 coding sequence is TGTGCAAGTCGCTTACCCGCGGTGGGAGGGGCCAACGTCCCGACTTTC. It specifies CASRLPAVGGANVPTF.